This T cell receptor (beta chain) was sequenced for a study of blood T cells in healthy people across ages. Study-wide findings and caveats: Getting older went along with TCR beta diversity per million T cells dropping roughly linearly.

Of note for this clonotype: Its antigen is currently unknown.

For the second PCR, which ran for about 7 to 11 cycles, a sample-barcoded 5' primer and a J-beta primer mix were used. Every molecule of cDNA carried a tag from a template-switch adaptor with 12 random nucleotides. TCRdb reprocessed the 5' RACE reads via MiXCR and lists one record per CDR3 protein. The table records some 370,000 distinct CDR3 sequences, about 55% of them present only once. Material: blood. The clonotype originates from a man between 60 and 75 years old in good health.

The CDR3 sequence is CSARRGGELSNQPQHF. Here the CDR3 DNA reads TGCAGTGCTAGGCGGGGTGGGGAATTAAGCAATCAGCCCCAGCATTTT. The V call is TRBV20-1, the J call TRBJ1-5; D not certain. The CDR3 spans 16 residues. V lost 3 bases and J 1 base, leaving 16 bases between the germline ends. Germline CDR1 is DFQATT and CDR2 is SNEGSKA (reference sequence).